A single sample is the source of the 25 T cell receptor beta chains below, sequenced in a study of early T cells in non-severe SARS-CoV-2 infection. TCRdb used MiXCR to reprocess the 5' RACE reads, holding one entry per CDR3 protein. The profile shows around 58,000 distinct CDR3 sequences, just under 15% of them singletons. The source was whole blood, collected at baseline. The receptors here all came from an adult who was a healthcare worker with PCR-confirmed SARS-CoV-2 infection or an uninfected control (not recorded which).

There are a few counts of this clonotype. The V call is TRBV20-1, the J call TRBJ2-3; D is perhaps TRBD2 (6 bases). Trimming left V 5 bases short and J 0 bases short, with 15 bases between. The length of the CDR3 is 15 residues. The germline V gene encodes CDR1 DFQATT and CDR2 SNEGSKA (reference sequence). The CDR3 spells CSAFFVGSSTDTQYF. The CDR3 coding sequence is TGCAGTGCTTTTTTCGTCGGGAGTAGCACAGATACGCAGTATTTT.

This clonotype was counted at least ten times. This chain connects TRBV28 to TRBJ2-5; D possibly corresponds to TRBD1 (5 bases). Per germline, CDR1 MDHEN and CDR2 SYDVKM. Trimming took 5 bases from V and 2 from J, leaving 9 bases between them. The CDR3 covers 13 residues. The CDR3 nucleotides are TGTGCCAGCAGTCGGACACCTCAAGAGACCCAGTACTTC. Amino acid sequence: CASSRTPQETQYF.

This clonotype was recorded at least ten times. The V gene is TRBV5-1, the J gene TRBJ1-4, with D uncertain. The V end was cut by 1 base, the J end by 8 bases, with 12 bases between. CDR1 is SGHRS, CDR2 YFSETQ, per germline. The CDR3 has 14 amino acids. CDR3 region: CASSLNPGPEKLFF. For the CDR3, the DNA is TGCGCCAGCAGCTTGAATCCTGGGCCGGAAAAACTGTTTTTT.

The table lists this clonotype with a few counts. CDR3: CASSLRSQGSHEQYF. The CDR3 nucleotides are TGTGCCAGCAGCTTAAGGTCCCAGGGGAGCCACGAGCAGTACTTC. The rearrangement links TRBV11-2 to TRBJ2-7; D is possibly TRBD1 (6 bases). The germline V and J ends were trimmed by 2 bases and 5 bases, with 16 bases remaining between them. In germline, CDR1 is SGHAT, CDR2 FQNNGV. The CDR3 covers 15 residues.

This clonotype was seen a few times. The chain joins TRBV10-3 to TRBJ1-1; D is unresolved. This CDR3 has 12 residues. Per germline, CDR1 ENHRY and CDR2 SYGVKD. V shed 7 bases and J shed 5 bases, with 11 bases lying between them. DNA for the CDR3: TGTGCCATCACAGGAACCGGGACTGAAGCTTTCTTT. It codes for CAITGTGTEAFF.

This clonotype was seen ten or more times. Here the CDR3 DNA reads TGTGCCAGCAGCCCGCGACAGGGGGCAATGAGCTATGGCTACACCTTC. Translating gives CASSPRQGAMSYGYTF. The V gene is TRBV5-6, the J gene TRBJ1-2, with 10 bases that match TRBD1. The CDR3 has 16 amino acids. The V segment lost 4 bases and the J segment 4 bases; nucleotides outside the gene matches: 10. Germline V gene lookup returns CDR1 SGHDT and CDR2 YYEEEE.

The chain uses TRBV28 and TRBJ2-1, with 11 bases identical to TRBD1. V lost 2 bases, J lost 6 bases, and 3 bases stayed unmatched. CDR3 length equals 15 residues. Germline CDR1 reads MDHEN; CDR2 reads SYDVKM. The CDR3 nucleotides read TGTGCCAGCAGTTTACCCGGGACAGGGGGCAATGAGCAGTTCTTC. The encoded protein is CASSLPGTGGNEQFF.

The J gene is TRBJ2-4, the V gene TRBV20-1; TRBD1 is a possible D gene (5 bases). The length of the CDR3 is 16 residues. Germline values: CDR1 DFQATT, CDR2 SNEGSKA (reference sequence). Trimming cost V 1 base and J 2 bases, with 15 bases left between them. The CDR3 region is CSARGGPQGPKNIQYF. The CDR3, as DNA: TGCAGTGCTAGAGGAGGCCCCCAGGGTCCCAAAAACATTCAGTACTTC.

J is TRBJ1-1 and V is TRBV10-3; TRBD1 agrees at 7 bases. The CDR3 runs 15 residues. Losses at the gene ends were 2 bases for V and 6 bases for J; bases not matched to a gene: 9. Looked up from germline, CDR1 is ENHRY and CDR2 is SYGVKD. CDR3 loop: CAISEKGATTAEAFF. CDR3 DNA: TGTGCCATCAGTGAGAAGGGGGCGACAACAGCTGAAGCTTTCTTT.

This clonotype appeared many times. The V and J genes are TRBV12-3 or TRBV12-4 and TRBJ1-5; weak D call: TRBD1 (6 bases). Between the trimmed V and J ends, which lost 6 bases and 5 bases, there was a span of 14 bases. CDR3 length: 14 residues. Here the CDR3 reads CASSSRQDYQPQHF. The DNA of the CDR3 is TGTGCCAGCAGCTCCCGACAGGATTATCAGCCCCAGCATTTT.

This clonotype has just a few counts. This rearrangement joins TRBV27 to TRBJ2-7; D call uncertain. Looked up from germline, CDR1 is MNHEY and CDR2 is SMNVEV (reference sequence). This CDR3 comprises 12 residues. The V end lost 4 bases, the J end lost 9 bases, and 13 bases lay between the germline ends. The CDR3, as DNA: TGTGCCAGCAGTTCCCCGAGCGCCGGGCAGTACTTC. This encodes CASSSPSAGQYF.

This clonotype was seen ten or more times. This chain joins TRBV20-1 and TRBJ2-3; 9 nucleotides line up with TRBD1. The CDR3 runs to 15 residues. The V and J ends lost 1 base and 2 bases, in that order; junction bases with no gene match: 4. The germline V gene encodes CDR1 DFQATT and CDR2 SNEGSKA (reference sequence). Here the CDR3 DNA reads TGCAGTGCTAGAGGTAGACAGGGGGTCACAGATACGCAGTATTTT. It translates to CSARGRQGVTDTQYF.

The gene calls are TRBV5-1 and TRBJ2-5; 8 bases fit TRBD1. Germline V gives CDR1 SGHRS, CDR2 YFSETQ. This CDR3 spans 14 amino acids. V dropped 5 bases and J dropped 5; count of bases not matched to a gene: 8. The CDR3, as DNA: TGCGCCAGCAGACCCCGGACAGGGCAGGAGACCCAGTACTTC. It yields the protein CASRPRTGQETQYF.

J is TRBJ1-1 and V is TRBV5-1; D is unresolved. From germline, CDR1 is SGHRS and CDR2 YFSETQ. This CDR3 has 12 amino acids. The V end lost 6 bases, the J end lost 4 bases, and 10 bases lay between the germline ends. The CDR3 bases are TGCGCCAGCACGGAGGGAGCCACTGAAGCTTTCTTT. Its translation: CASTEGATEAFF. Supplemented by reference TRBV5-1 and TRBJ1-1, the full variable domain reads KAGVTQTPRYLIKTRGQQVTLSCSPISGHRSVSWYQQTPGQGLQFLFEYFSETQRNKGNFPGRFSGRQFSNSRSEMNVSTLELGDSALYLCASTEGATEAFFGQGTRLTVV.

CDR3 sequence reads: CASSDRGGTDTQYF. CDR3 bases: TGTGCCAGCAGTGATCGGGGCGGGACAGATACGCAGTATTTT. V usage is TRBV2 and J usage is TRBJ2-3; the D gene could be TRBD1 or TRBD2 (5 bases each). Germline V gives CDR1 SNHLY, CDR2 FYNNEI. The V end was cut by 3 bases, the J end by 3 bases, with 10 bases between. This CDR3 has 14 residues.

In this sample, this clonotype turned up many times. This chain uses TRBV29-1 with TRBJ2-3; D unresolved. The germline V gene has CDR1 SQVTM and CDR2 ANQGSEA. CDR3 length: 10 amino acids. With 8 bases removed from V and 2 bases from J, the gap between germline ends came to 5 bases. Here the CDR3 reads CSTNTDTQYF. CDR3 in DNA: TGCAGCACGAACACAGATACGCAGTATTTT.

This chain links TRBV7-2 with TRBJ1-2, with TRBD1 matching over 7 bases. CDR3 length: 14 amino acids. V was pared by 3 bases and J by 8 bases, with 9 bases of the junction left unmatched. Germline assignment: CDR1 SGHTA and CDR2 FQGNSA. CDR3 DNA: TGTGCCAGCAGCTTGGAGGGACAGACGACCGGCTACACCTTC. Amino acids: CASSLEGQTTGYTF.

The rearrangement joins TRBV2 to TRBJ2-2, with TRBD2 matching 9 bases. The germline V gene encodes CDR1 SNHLY and CDR2 FYNNEI. Trimming cost V 6 bases and J 1 base; bases outside gene matches: 3. The CDR3 contains 15 residues. CDR3 sequence reads: CASRASGVNTGELFF. CDR3 sequence (DNA): TGTGCCAGCAGAGCTAGCGGGGTGAACACCGGGGAGCTGTTTTTT.

This clonotype has just a few counts. V gene TRBV7-9 combines with J gene TRBJ2-7; TRBD1 might be the D (6 bases). Germline loops: CDR1 SEHNR, CDR2 FQNEAQ (reference sequence). V lost 4 bases and J lost 5, with 15 bases in between. The CDR3 covers 14 residues. Here the CDR3 DNA reads TGTGCCAGCAGCTCTATCCGCAACAGGGACGAGCAGTACTTC. It is translated as CASSSIRNRDEQYF.

The count of this clonotype is one. The rearrangement links TRBV10-3 to TRBJ2-6; D uncertain. The germline V gene has CDR1 ENHRY and CDR2 SYGVKD. The CDR3 runs 15 residues. V was clipped by 0 bases and J by 0 bases, with 3 bases between them. Here the CDR3 reads CAISESSSGANVLTF. DNA of the CDR3: TGTGCCATCAGTGAGTCGTCCTCTGGGGCCAACGTCCTGACTTTC.

The sample holds a few counts of this clonotype. The rearrangement links TRBV5-1 to TRBJ2-1; D might be TRBD2 (6 bases). The CDR3 length is 15 residues. Trimming took 0 bases from V and 7 from J, leaving 14 bases between them. Germline lookup yields CDR1 SGHRS and CDR2 YFSETQ. The CDR3 sequence is CASSLAGDFTNEQFF. Written as DNA, the CDR3 is TGCGCCAGCAGCTTGGCCGGGGACTTCACAAATGAGCAGTTCTTC.

The table lists this clonotype with many counts. The chain has TRBV27 and TRBJ2-7; 10 bases fit TRBD2. With V trimmed by 11 bases and J by 5 bases, 12 bases remained unmatched. CDR1 is MNHEY, CDR2 SMNVEV, per germline (reference sequence). The CDR3 covers 14 residues. In DNA form, the CDR3 reads TGTGCCTCCCACCGGGCTAGCGGGGGAAACGAGCAGTACTTC. This gives the protein CASHRASGGNEQYF.

This chain connects TRBV7-2 to TRBJ2-1; D is unresolved. CDR1 is SGHTA and CDR2 is FQGNSA in the germline V gene. The V end lost 6 bases, the J end lost 2 bases, and 8 bases lay between the germline ends. The CDR3 consists of 13 residues. This CDR3 is CASSFDPYNEQFF. In nucleotides, the CDR3 is TGTGCCAGCAGTTTTGACCCCTACAATGAGCAGTTCTTC. Variable domain in full (rest from reference TRBV7-2 and TRBJ2-1): GAGVSQSPSNKVTEKGKDVELRCDPISGHTALYWYRQSLGQGLEFLIYFQGNSAPDKSGLPSDRFSAERTGGSVSTLTIQRTQQEDSAVYLCASSFDPYNEQFFGPGTRLTVL.

This rearrangement joins TRBV7-6 to TRBJ2-2, with a weak D call TRBD1 (6 bases). Per germline, CDR1 SGHVS and CDR2 FNYEAQ. V was shortened by 5 bases and J by 0 bases, with 13 bases between the two germline ends. The CDR3 runs to 16 residues. CDR3 in amino acids: CASSRSRQANTGELFF. The CDR3, as DNA: TGTGCCAGCAGCCGAAGTAGACAGGCGAACACCGGGGAGCTGTTTTTT.

The chain employs TRBV11-2 and TRBJ2-7; TRBD2 matches 7 bases. This CDR3 comprises 18 residues. Looked up from germline, CDR1 is SGHAT and CDR2 is FQNNGV. Losses at the gene ends were 0 bases for V and 0 bases for J; bases not matched to a gene: 11. The CDR3 here is CASSLESPAGSYSYEQYF. The CDR3 coding sequence is TGTGCCAGCAGCTTAGAAAGTCCAGCGGGATCCTACTCCTACGAGCAGTACTTC.